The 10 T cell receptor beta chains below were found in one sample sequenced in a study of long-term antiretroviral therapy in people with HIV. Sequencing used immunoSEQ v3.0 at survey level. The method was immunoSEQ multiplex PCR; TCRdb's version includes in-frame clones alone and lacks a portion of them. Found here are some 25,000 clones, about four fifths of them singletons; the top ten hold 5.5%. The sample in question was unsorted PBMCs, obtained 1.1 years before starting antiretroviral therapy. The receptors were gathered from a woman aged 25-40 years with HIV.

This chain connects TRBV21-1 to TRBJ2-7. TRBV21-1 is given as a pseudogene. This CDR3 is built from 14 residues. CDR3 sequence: CANTWGSSDYEQYV. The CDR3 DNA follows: TGTGCCAACACCTGGGGCAGCTCAGACTACGAGCAGTACGTC.

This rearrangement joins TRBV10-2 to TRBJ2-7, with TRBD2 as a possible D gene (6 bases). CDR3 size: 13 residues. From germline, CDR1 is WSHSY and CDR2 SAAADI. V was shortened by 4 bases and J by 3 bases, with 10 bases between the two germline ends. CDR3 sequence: CASSVGTFYEQYV. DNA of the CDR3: TGCGCCAGCAGTGTCGGGACTTTCTACGAGCAGTACGTC.

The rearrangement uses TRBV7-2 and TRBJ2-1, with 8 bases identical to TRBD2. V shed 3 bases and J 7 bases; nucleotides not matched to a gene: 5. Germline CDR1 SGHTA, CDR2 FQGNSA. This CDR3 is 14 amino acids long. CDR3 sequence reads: CASSFPGGPNEQFF. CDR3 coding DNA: TGTGCCAGCAGCTTTCCGGGGGGGCCAAATGAGCAGTTCTTC.

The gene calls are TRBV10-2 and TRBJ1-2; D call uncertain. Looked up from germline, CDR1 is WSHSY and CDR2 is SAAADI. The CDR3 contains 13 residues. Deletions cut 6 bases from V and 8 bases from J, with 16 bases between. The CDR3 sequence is CASSDRTFLGYTF. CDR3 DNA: TGCGCCAGCAGCGATAGGACGTTCCTGGGCTACACCTTC.

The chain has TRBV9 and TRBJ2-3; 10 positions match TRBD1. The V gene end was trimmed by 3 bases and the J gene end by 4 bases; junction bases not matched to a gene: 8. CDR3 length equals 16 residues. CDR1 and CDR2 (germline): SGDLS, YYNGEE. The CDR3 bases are TGTGCCAGCAGCGCGACAGGGGGCGTTAGCCCAGATACGCAGTATTTT. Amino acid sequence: CASSATGGVSPDTQYF.

CDR3 nucleotide sequence: TGTGCCAGCAGCGTAGAAGCAGCAGGGGATTATGGCTACACCTTC. Its translation: CASSVEAAGDYGYTF. This chain joins TRBV9 and TRBJ1-2, with D possibly TRBD1 on 6 matching bases. This CDR3 is 15 amino acids long. Trimming removed 0 bases at V and 5 bases at J, with 14 bases between. CDR1 and CDR2 from the germline V gene are SGDLS and YYNGEE.

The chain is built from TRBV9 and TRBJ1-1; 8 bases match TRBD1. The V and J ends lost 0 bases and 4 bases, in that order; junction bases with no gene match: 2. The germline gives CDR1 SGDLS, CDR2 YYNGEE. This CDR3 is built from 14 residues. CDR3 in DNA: TGTGCCAGCAGCGTAGCACAGGGGGGCACTGAAGCTTTCTTT. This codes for CASSVAQGGTEAFF.

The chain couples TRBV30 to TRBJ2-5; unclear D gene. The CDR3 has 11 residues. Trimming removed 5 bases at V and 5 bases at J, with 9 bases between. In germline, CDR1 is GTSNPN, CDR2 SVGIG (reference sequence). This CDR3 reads CAWGSVETQYF. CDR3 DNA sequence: TGTGCCTGGGGAAGCGTCGAGACCCAGTACTTC.

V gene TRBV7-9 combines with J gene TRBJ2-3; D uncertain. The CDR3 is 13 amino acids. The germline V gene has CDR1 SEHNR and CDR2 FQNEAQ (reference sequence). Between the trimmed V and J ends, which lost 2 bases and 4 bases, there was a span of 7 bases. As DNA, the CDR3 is TGTGCCAGCAGCTTAATTGGAGCAGATACGCAGTATTTT. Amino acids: CASSLIGADTQYF.

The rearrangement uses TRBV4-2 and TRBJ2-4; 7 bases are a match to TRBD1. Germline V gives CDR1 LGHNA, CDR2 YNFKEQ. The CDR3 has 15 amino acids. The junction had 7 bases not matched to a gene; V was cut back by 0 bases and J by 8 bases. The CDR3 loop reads CASSQELGGLDIQYF. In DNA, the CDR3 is TGTGCCAGCAGCCAAGAACTAGGGGGCCTAGACATTCAGTACTTC.